Following are 4 T cell receptor beta chains from one sample sequenced in a study of CD8 T cells in ankylosing spondylitis. TCRdb reprocessed the 5' RACE reads with MiXCR, giving one entry per CDR3 protein. The table lists some 150,000 distinct CDR3 sequences, around 45% of them singletons, with 12% to 15% in the top ten. The sample comprised synovial fluid, either unsorted or a sorted T cell fraction (not recorded which). The receptors were gathered from a male donor with ankylosing spondylitis.

This clonotype was found a few times. V gene TRBV28 combines with J gene TRBJ1-4; 8 bases agree with TRBD1. There are 15 residues in the CDR3. Losses at the gene ends were 5 bases for V and 5 bases for J; bases not matched to a gene: 7. Germline CDR1 MDHEN, CDR2 SYDVKM. CDR3 in DNA: TGTGCCAGCAGTGACAGGGGAAGAGACAATGAAAAACTGTTTTTT. This sequence encodes CASSDRGRDNEKLFF.

The rearrangement joins TRBV18 to TRBJ1-5; no definite D call. This CDR3 has 13 amino acids. CDR1 is KGHSH, CDR2 LQKENI, per germline. V lost 6 bases and J 4 bases, leaving 10 bases between the germline ends. CDR3 residues: CASSFLRNQPQHF. Written as DNA, the CDR3 is TGTGCCAGCTCCTTCCTACGAAATCAGCCCCAGCATTTT.

This clonotype was seen a few times. The V gene is TRBV16, the J gene TRBJ1-3, with a weak D call TRBD1 (5 bases). CDR1 and CDR2 (germline): KGHSY, FQNENV. CDR3 length: 14 amino acids. Trimming took off 3 bases at V and 0 bases at J, with 6 bases between the two ends. The CDR3 nucleotides read TGTGCCAGCAGCCACGACAGCTCTGGAAACACCATATATTTT. Translation: CASSHDSSGNTIYF. Drawing the rest from reference TRBV16 and TRBJ1-3, the complete variable domain is GEEVAQTPKHLVRGEGQKAKLYCAPIKGHSYVFWYQQVLKNEFKFLISFQNENVFDETGMPKERFSAKCLPNSPCSLEIQATKLEDSAVYFCASSHDSSGNTIYFGEGSWLTVV.

The V call is TRBV10-3, the J call TRBJ2-2, with 8 bases identical to TRBD1. V lost 7 bases to trimming and J lost 3 bases; unmatched junction nucleotides: 4. The CDR3 is 14 residues long. CDR1 and CDR2 from the germline V gene are ENHRY and SYGVKD. The CDR3 nucleotides read TGTGCCATCACCGACAGGGGAGACACCGGGGAGCTGTTTTTT. Translated: CAITDRGDTGELFF.